The subject of this entry is one T cell receptor beta chain. No antigen is known for it. The data belong to a study of cytomegalovirus exposure and HLA in healthy donors. Whole-study context: Roughly 180 million T cells yielded roughly 120 million unique TCR beta sequences in earlier analysis. Falling in the Caucasian-associated ancestry cluster were about 80% of a few hundred genotyped donors. Study results and limitations: As immune exposure information, only CMV serostatus was available. Most TCR sequences showed up rarely, but some public TCRs showed up in many donors.

The CDR3 extends over 15 amino acids. Germline values: CDR1 LGHNT, CDR2 FRNRAP. The PCR ran on 60 Vbeta and 13 Jbeta primers. The protocol was immunoSEQ multiplex PCR, while the TCRdb copy is restricted to in-frame clones and leaves out a portion. The sample carries 180,000 or so clones, around 80% recorded once. Source material: PBMCs. The clonotype originates from a woman aged 60-75 years in good health and CMV-seropositive. V and J are TRBV12-5 and TRBJ2-5; TRBD1 matches at 10 bases. The J call may be faulty, since TRBJ2-7 better matches the DNA end. The CDR3 here is CASGLVGDRGYEQYF. For the CDR3, the DNA is TGTGCTAGTGGTTTGGTAGGGGACAGGGGCTACGAGCAGTACTTC.